This TCR beta chain was captured by sequencing in a study of T cell responses to AZD1222 COVID-19 vaccine. Study results and caveats: Among the donors, most were white British and more were female, and clonal diversity was possibly underestimated.

This CDR3 is 17 amino acids long. CDR1 is WNHNN and CDR2 is SYGVQD in the germline V gene (reference sequence). Trimming took 0 bases from V and 2 from J; bases not matched to a gene: 9. The table came from immunoSEQ multiplex PCR; TCRdb's copy has only in-frame clones and leaves some out. Of tens of thousands of clones in the sample, around nine tenths were seen once. A remark on this clone: As yet, its antigen is unknown.

The rearrangement links TRBV10-1 to TRBJ2-5, with 7 bases identical to TRBD2. This TCR was recovered from an adult in good health. Sequencing used peripheral blood, obtained on day 0 of MenACWY control vaccination. CDR3 coding DNA: TGCGCCAGCAGTGAGTCACACAAGCGGGGAGTTCAAGAGACCCAGTACTTC. Amino acid sequence: CASSESHKRGVQETQYF.